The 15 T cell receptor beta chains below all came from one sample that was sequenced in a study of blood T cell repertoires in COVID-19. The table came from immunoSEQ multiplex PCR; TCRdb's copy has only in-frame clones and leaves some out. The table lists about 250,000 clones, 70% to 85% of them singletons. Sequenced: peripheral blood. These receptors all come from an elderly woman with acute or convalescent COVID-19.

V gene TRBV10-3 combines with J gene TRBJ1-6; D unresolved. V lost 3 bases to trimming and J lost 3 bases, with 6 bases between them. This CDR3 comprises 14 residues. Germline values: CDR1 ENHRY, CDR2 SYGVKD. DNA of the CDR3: TGTGCCATCAGTGAACAGTACTATAATTCACCCCTCCACTTT. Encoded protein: CAISEQYYNSPLHF.

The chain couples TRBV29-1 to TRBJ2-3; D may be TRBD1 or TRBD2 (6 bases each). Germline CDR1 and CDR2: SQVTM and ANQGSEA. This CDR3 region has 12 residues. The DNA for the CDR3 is TGCAGTGCGGGACACAACACAGATACGCAGTATTTT. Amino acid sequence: CSAGHNTDTQYF.

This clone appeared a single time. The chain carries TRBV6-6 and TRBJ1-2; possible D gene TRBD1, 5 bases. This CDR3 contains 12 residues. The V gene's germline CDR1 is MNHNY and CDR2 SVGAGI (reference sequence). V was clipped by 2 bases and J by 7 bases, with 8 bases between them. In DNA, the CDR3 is TGTGCCAGCAGTTACACCCAGGGTGGCTACACCTTC. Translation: CASSYTQGGYTF.

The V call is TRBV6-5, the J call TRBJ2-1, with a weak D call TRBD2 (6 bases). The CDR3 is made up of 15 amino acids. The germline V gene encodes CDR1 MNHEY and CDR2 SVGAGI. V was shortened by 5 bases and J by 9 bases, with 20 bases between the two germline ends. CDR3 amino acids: CASSTGVYPLGEQFF. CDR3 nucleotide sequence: TGTGCCAGCAGTACGGGGGTCTACCCCCTTGGTGAGCAGTTCTTC.

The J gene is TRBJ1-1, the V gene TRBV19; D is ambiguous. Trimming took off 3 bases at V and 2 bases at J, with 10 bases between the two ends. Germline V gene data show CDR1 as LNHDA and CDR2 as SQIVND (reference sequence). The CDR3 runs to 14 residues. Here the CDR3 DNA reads TGTGCCAGTAGTATGAGGGAGACCAACACTGAAGCTTTCTTT. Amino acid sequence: CASSMRETNTEAFF.

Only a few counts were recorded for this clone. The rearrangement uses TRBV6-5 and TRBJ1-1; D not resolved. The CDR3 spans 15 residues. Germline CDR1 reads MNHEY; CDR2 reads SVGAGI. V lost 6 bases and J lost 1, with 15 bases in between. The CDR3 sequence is CASRARLVANTEAFF. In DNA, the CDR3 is TGTGCCAGCAGGGCCCGTTTGGTCGCGAACACTGAAGCTTTCTTT.

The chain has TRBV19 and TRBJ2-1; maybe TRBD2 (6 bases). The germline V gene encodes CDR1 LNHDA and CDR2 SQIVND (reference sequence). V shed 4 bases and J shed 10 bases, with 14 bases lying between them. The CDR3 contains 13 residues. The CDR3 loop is CASSTSVGGEQFF. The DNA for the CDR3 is TGTGCCAGTAGTACCTCGGTCGGGGGAGAGCAGTTCTTC.

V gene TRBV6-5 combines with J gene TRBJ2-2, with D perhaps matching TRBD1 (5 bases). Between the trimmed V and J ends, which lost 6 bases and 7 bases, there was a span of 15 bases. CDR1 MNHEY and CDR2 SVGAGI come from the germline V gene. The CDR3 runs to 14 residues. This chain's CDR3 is CASRDTPFVGELFF. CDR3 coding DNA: TGTGCCAGCAGGGACACCCCGTTTGTCGGGGAGCTGTTTTTT.

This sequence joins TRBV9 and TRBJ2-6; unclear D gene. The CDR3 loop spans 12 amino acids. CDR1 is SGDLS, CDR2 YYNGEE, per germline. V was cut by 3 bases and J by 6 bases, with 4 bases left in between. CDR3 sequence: CASSGLANVLTF. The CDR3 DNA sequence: TGTGCCAGCAGCGGGCTGGCCAACGTCCTGACTTTC.

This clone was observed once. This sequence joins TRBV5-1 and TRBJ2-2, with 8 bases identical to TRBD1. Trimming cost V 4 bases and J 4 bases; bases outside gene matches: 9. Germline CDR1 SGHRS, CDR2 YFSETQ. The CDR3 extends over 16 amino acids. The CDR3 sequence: CASSPWTGTSTGELFF. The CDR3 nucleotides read TGCGCCAGCAGCCCCTGGACAGGGACAAGCACCGGGGAGCTGTTTTTT.

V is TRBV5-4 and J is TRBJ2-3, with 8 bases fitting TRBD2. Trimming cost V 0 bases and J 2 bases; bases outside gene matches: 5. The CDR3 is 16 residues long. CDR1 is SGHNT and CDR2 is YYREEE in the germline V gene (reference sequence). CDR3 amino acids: CASSLASGPNTDTQYF. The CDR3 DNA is TGTGCCAGCAGCTTGGCTAGCGGGCCTAACACAGATACGCAGTATTTT.

DNA of the CDR3: TGTGCCAGCAGTGAAGCCCAACTAGCGGGGGACTACGAGCAGTACTTC. This encodes CASSEAQLAGDYEQYF. This rearrangement joins TRBV6-1 to TRBJ2-7, with 11 bases lining up with TRBD2. V was pared by 0 bases and J by 3 bases, with 4 bases of the junction left unmatched. The CDR3 extends over 16 amino acids. Germline loops: CDR1 MNHNS, CDR2 SASEGT.

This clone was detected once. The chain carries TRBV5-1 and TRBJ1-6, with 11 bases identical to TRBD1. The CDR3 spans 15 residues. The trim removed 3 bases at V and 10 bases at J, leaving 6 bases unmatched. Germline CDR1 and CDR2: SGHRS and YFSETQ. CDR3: CASSYWDRGNSPLHF. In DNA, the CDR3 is TGCGCCAGCAGCTACTGGGACAGGGGGAACTCACCCCTCCACTTT.

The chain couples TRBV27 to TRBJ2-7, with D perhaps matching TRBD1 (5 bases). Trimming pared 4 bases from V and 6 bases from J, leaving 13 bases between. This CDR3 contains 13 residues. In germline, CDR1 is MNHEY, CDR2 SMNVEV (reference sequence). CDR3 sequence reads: CASSSQGRLEQYF. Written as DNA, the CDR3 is TGTGCCAGCAGTTCCCAGGGTAGGCTCGAGCAGTACTTC.

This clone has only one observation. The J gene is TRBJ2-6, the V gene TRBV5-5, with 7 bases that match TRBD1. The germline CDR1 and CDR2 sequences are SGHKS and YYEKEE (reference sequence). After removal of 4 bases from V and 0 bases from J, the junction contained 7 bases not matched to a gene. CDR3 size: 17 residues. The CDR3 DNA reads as TGTGCCAGCAGCCCCGGGACAGTTAGCTCTGGGGCCAACGTCCTGACTTTC. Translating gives CASSPGTVSSGANVLTF.